Listed here is a single TCR beta chain. This clone has only one observation. There is no known antigen for this receptor. There are no base qualities to consult, and no much larger clone falls within one base. The immunoSEQ Assay, a bias-controlled multiplex PCR, was used to amplify TCRbeta CDR3 regions from genomic DNA. Concerning the study's data processing: Nucleated cell counts per sample were estimated from amplification of reference gene primers within the assay. To quantify the absolute abundance of each unique TCRbeta CDR3 rearrangement, sequence reads were collapsed and filtered. For each sample, productive Simpson clonality was calculated by taking the square root of Simpson's diversity index across productive rearrangements. TCRdb mirrors the immuneACCESS table, restricted to in-frame sequences. Some clones are absent from its copies; in checked studies, under half trace to an unresolved V gene, and the reason for the others is unknown. From that table come the V and J calls and clone size; the DNA was used to work out D and trimming. The sample yields approximately 200,000 clones; 84% were counted once. The ten largest clones capture roughly 7% of the sample.

The CDR3 goes from the cysteine to the phenylalanine over 17 residues. The entry retains the CDR3 DNA only, 51 bases that are in frame from base 1. V lost 4 bases and J lost 6 bases; the stretch between them is 23 bases long. Taken from the germline V gene, the CDR1 and CDR2 loops are SGHRS and YFSETQ. The entry originates in a study of blood T cell repertoires in COVID-19 (dated by TCRdb to the early 2020s). Regarding the complete study: Collaborator samples came from the United States, Italy and Spain and covered acute and convalescent phases of COVID-19. The prospective study material was composed of cDNA or gDNA derived from T cells, B-cell-depleted T cells, or PBMCs. Deeply sampled blood TCRbeta repertoires from subjects exposed to, actively infected with, or recovered from COVID-19 were included in the dataset. The repertoires were released in a freely available public database intended as a resource for research on the immune response to SARS-CoV-2. The samples were drawn from the first 160 participants of the ongoing ImmuneRACE study and from some 1,300 subjects provided by 6 global collaborators. A de-identified subject ID, COVID-19 status, age in years and sex were almost always included in the sample metadata. Where HLA class I and class II types were available, the types were taken from metadata supplied by the sample provider, not from assay-based typing. Overall study outcomes, separate from this receptor: The quantity of clinical and demographic metadata differed by source and by participant and was supplied without curation.

One collaborating source in Seattle enrolled patients during active infection and followed them longitudinally through the course of disease. Collaborating institutions collected whole blood in K2EDTA tubes following their own protocols. For TCRbeta analysis, collaborator samples were shipped as frozen whole blood, as isolated PBMCs, or as DNA extracted from either sample type. Source material: peripheral blood. The rearrangement combines TRBV5-1 with TRBJ1-3; a tentative D call is TRBD1 (5 bases match). The TCR was taken from a woman aged 80 or over with COVID-19, enrolled during active disease. The DNA is TGCGCCAGCAGCGACATTGGGGGGGATCAGGGCCAAAACACCATATATTTT. This is translated as CASSDIGGDQGQNTIYF.